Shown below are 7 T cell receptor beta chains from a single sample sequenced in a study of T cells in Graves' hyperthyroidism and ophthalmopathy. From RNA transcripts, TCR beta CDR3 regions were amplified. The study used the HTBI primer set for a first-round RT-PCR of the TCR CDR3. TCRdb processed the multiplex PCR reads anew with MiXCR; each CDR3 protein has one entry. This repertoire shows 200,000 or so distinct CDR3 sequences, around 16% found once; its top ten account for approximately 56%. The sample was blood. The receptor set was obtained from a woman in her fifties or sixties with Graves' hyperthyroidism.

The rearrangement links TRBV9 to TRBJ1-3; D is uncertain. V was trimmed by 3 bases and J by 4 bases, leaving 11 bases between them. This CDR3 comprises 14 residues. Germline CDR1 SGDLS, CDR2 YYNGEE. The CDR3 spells CASSATRFGNTIYF. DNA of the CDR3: TGTGCCAGCAGCGCTACCAGGTTCGGAAACACCATATATTTT.

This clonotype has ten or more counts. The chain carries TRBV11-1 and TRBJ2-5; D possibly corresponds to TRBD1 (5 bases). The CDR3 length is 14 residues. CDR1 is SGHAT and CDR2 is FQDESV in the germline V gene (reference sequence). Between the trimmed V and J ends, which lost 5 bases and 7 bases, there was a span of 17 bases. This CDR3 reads CASSAVAGPGTQYF. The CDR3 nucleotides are TGTGCCAGCAGCGCAGTGGCAGGGCCGGGGACCCAGTACTTC.

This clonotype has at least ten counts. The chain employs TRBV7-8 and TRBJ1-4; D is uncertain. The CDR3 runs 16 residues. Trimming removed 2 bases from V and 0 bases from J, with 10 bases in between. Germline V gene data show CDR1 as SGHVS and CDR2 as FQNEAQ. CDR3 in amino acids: CASSLRSAATNEKLFF. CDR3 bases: TGTGCCAGCAGCTTACGGTCCGCTGCAACTAATGAAAAACTGTTTTTT.

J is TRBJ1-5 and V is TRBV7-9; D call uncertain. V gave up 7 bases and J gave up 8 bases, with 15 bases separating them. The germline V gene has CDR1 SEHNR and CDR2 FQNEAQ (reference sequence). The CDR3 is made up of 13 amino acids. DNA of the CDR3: TGTGCCAGCACCACCGGCGGGCGTAAGCCCCAGCATTTT. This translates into CASTTGGRKPQHF.

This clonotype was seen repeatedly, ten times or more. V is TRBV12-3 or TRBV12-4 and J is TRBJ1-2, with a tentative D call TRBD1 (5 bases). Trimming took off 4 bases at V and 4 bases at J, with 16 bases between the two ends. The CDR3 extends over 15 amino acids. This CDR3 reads CASSSRGGRSYGYTF. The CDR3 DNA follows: TGTGCCAGCAGTTCCCGGGGGGGAAGATCCTATGGCTACACCTTC.

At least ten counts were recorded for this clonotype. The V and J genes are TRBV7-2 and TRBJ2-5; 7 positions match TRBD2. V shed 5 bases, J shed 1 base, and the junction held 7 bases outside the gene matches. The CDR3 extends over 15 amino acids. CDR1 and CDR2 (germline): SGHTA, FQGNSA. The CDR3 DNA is TGTGCCAGCAGCCACGGGGGGAGTGGCCAAGAGACCCAGTACTTC. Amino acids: CASSHGGSGQETQYF.

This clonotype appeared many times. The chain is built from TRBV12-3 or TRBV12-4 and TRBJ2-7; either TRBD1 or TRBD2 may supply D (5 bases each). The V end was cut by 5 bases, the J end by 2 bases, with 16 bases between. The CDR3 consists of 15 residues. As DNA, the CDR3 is TGTGCCAGCAGTAACCCGGGACCCAGCCCCTACGAGCAGTACTTC. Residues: CASSNPGPSPYEQYF.